The clone carrying this T cell receptor beta chain was recorded a few times. As processed by the authors: Scientists estimated how many nucleated cells there were by amplifying reference gene primers. Assay: immunoSEQ multiplex PCR; the TCRdb copy retains only in-frame clones and omits some. That table gives V, J and clone size, and the DNA gave D and trimming. The sample records approximately 210,000 clones, 84% being singletons. The CDR3 loop spans 14 amino acids. Germline trimming cut 4 bases from V and 6 bases from J; bases unmatched to any gene: 5. Germline CDR1 reads MNHEY; CDR2 reads SMNVEV (reference sequence). The data are from a study of blood T cell repertoires in COVID-19.

The sequenced sample consisted of peripheral blood. This sequence was found in a woman between 70 and 85 years old with active or convalescent COVID-19. The chain couples TRBV27 to TRBJ2-1; the match to TRBD2 covers 8 bases. In DNA, the CDR3 is TGTGCCAGCAGTTCCCACGGGGGGGGCAATGAGCAGTTCTTC. Translating gives CASSSHGGGNEQFF.